Following are 27 T cell receptor beta chains from one sample sequenced in a study of CD8+ T cells in alopecia areata. Extracted RNA was reverse transcribed, and the resulting cDNA served as sequencing template. Data came from immunoSEQ multiplex PCR; TCRdb stores just in-frame clones and leaves some out. The sample holds about 140,000 clones, approximately 51% seen once. Sequencing used CD4+ T cells sorted from blood, obtained at week 0. The receptors here all came from a human donor with alopecia areata.

A few counts support this clone. V is TRBV6-6 and J is TRBJ1-3; unclear D gene. Deletions cut 3 bases from V and 8 bases from J, with 14 bases between. The germline V gene has CDR1 MNHNY and CDR2 SVGAGI (reference sequence). CDR3 length: 14 residues. CDR3 coding DNA: TGTGCCAGCAGTTATCCGAGGCCGGAGGACACCATATATTTT. It codes for CASSYPRPEDTIYF.

There are a few counts of this clone. This rearrangement joins TRBV28 to TRBJ2-3, with 7 bases aligning to TRBD2. Germline CDR1 and CDR2: MDHEN and SYDVKM. The V and J ends lost 1 base and 3 bases, in that order; junction bases with no gene match: 1. This CDR3 contains 14 residues. The CDR3 DNA sequence: TGTGCCAGCAGTTTATCTAGCGGAACAGATACGCAGTATTTT. Translated: CASSLSSGTDTQYF. Drawing the rest from reference TRBV28 and TRBJ2-3, the complete variable domain is DVKVTQSSRYLVKRTGEKVFLECVQDMDHENMFWYRQDPGLGLRLIYFSYDVKMKEKGDIPEGYSVSREKKERFSLILESASTNQTSMYLCASSLSSGTDTQYFGPGTRLTVL.

This clone has a count of ten or more. The chain is built from TRBV7-2 and TRBJ2-3, with a possible D match to TRBD2 (6 bases). The V gene's germline CDR1 is SGHTA and CDR2 FQGNSA. The CDR3 extends over 17 amino acids. Trimming took 5 bases from V and 1 from J, leaving 19 bases between them. In DNA, the CDR3 is TGTGCCAGCAGCGCCCCCGTGCGTTGGGGGGGCACAGATACGCAGTATTTT. It specifies CASSAPVRWGGTDTQYF.

This clone has more than one count but fewer than ten. The chain carries TRBV2 and TRBJ2-7; no reliable D call. The CDR3 consists of 15 residues. CDR1 and CDR2 from the germline V gene are SNHLY and FYNNEI. V dropped 5 bases and J dropped 0 bases, with 14 bases sitting between them. The CDR3, as DNA: TGTGCCAGCAGTTTGAGTTGGGTCGCCTCCTACGAGCAGTACTTC. This encodes CASSLSWVASYEQYF.

The gene calls are TRBV30 and TRBJ1-1, with unresolved D. There are 13 residues in the CDR3. Looked up from germline, CDR1 is GTSNPN and CDR2 is SVGIG (reference sequence). V lost 3 bases to trimming and J lost 5 bases, with 13 bases between them. The CDR3, as DNA: TGTGCCTGGAGCGGCCAGGCAGGAACTGAAGCTTTCTTT. Translating gives CAWSGQAGTEAFF.

This clone showed up just a few times. The V call is TRBV7-2, the J call TRBJ2-4, with no clear D. The CDR3 covers 13 residues. CDR1 SGHTA and CDR2 FQGNSA come from the germline V gene. V shed 5 bases and J shed 8 bases, with 13 bases lying between them. The CDR3 sequence: CASSRQPPDIQYF. In DNA, the CDR3 is TGTGCCAGCAGCCGCCAGCCCCCCGACATTCAGTACTTC.

CDR3 in DNA: TGTGCCAGCAGCCAAGAGGTGCATCAGCCCCAGCATTTT. Residues: CASSQEVHQPQHF. This chain connects TRBV4-2 to TRBJ1-5; D gene uncertain. The germline V gene encodes CDR1 LGHNA and CDR2 YNFKEQ. Deletions cut 0 bases from V and 5 bases from J, with 5 bases between. This CDR3 is 13 amino acids long.

The chain has TRBV28 and TRBJ2-5; TRBD1 matches 7 bases. CDR1 and CDR2 from the germline V gene are MDHEN and SYDVKM. CDR3 length: 14 residues. Unmatched junction bases numbered 8, after V lost 6 bases and J lost 4 bases. This chain's CDR3 is CASRTAGGRETQYF. The CDR3 bases are TGTGCCAGCAGGACCGCAGGGGGTCGAGAGACCCAGTACTTC.

This chain links TRBV15 with TRBJ1-5; 8 bases align to TRBD1. The CDR3 has 16 residues. Per germline, CDR1 LNHNV and CDR2 YYDKDF (reference sequence). The ends lost 1 base at V and 7 bases at J; junction bases unmatched: 9. The CDR3 coding sequence is TGTGCCACCAGCAGAGGACGGTCAGGGGGCGACCAGCCCCAGCATTTT. Amino acid sequence: CATSRGRSGGDQPQHF.

This clone was counted a single time. The chain couples TRBV14 to TRBJ2-1, with no clear D. In germline, CDR1 is SGHDN, CDR2 FVKESK. Deletions cut 1 base from V and 0 bases from J, with 7 bases between. CDR3 length: 15 amino acids. The CDR3 region has the DNA TGTGCCAGCAGCCAAGTCTGGAGCTCCTACAATGAGCAGTTCTTC. This sequence encodes CASSQVWSSYNEQFF.

This rearrangement joins TRBV5-1 to TRBJ2-2, with D possibly TRBD2 on 6 matching bases. The CDR3 covers 15 residues. Trimming pared 4 bases from V and 0 bases from J, leaving 10 bases between. Germline V lookup: CDR1 SGHRS, CDR2 YFSETQ. CDR3 protein: CASSRTGANTGELFF. As DNA, the CDR3 is TGCGCCAGCAGCAGGACGGGGGCGAACACCGGGGAGCTGTTTTTT.

The chain uses TRBV30 and TRBJ2-7; the D gene is possibly TRBD2 (7 bases). The CDR3 spans 15 residues. Germline-derived CDR1 and CDR2 are GTSNPN and SVGIG (reference sequence). V was shortened by 3 bases and J by 3 bases, with 18 bases between the two germline ends. CDR3 residues: CAWRFAGRGVYEQYF. CDR3 coding DNA: TGTGCCTGGAGATTCGCGGGGAGGGGGGTCTACGAGCAGTACTTC.

The chain carries TRBV30 and TRBJ2-5; D might be TRBD1 or TRBD2, each matching 5 bases. The CDR3 loop spans 15 amino acids. Germline V gene data show CDR1 as GTSNPN and CDR2 as SVGIG (reference sequence). Trimming took 0 bases from V and 2 from J, leaving 13 bases between them. CDR3 residues: CAWSVGTGPQETQYF. CDR3 coding DNA: TGTGCCTGGAGTGTAGGTACGGGGCCTCAAGAGACCCAGTACTTC. The entire variable domain, with the rest obtained from reference TRBV30 and TRBJ2-5, is as follows: SQTIHQWPATLVQPVGSPLSLECTVEGTSNPNLYWYRQAAGRGLQLLFYSVGIGQISSEVPQNLSASRPQDRQFILSSKKLLLSDSGFYLCAWSVGTGPQETQYFGPGTRLLVL.

V and J are TRBV5-6 and TRBJ2-5; D might be TRBD1 or TRBD2, each matching 5 bases. Germline V gene lookup returns CDR1 SGHDT and CDR2 YYEEEE. The CDR3 loop spans 13 amino acids. V lost 1 base and J 7 bases, leaving 11 bases between the germline ends. The CDR3 here is CASSLRGRATQYF. The CDR3 DNA is TGTGCCAGCAGCTTGCGGGGCCGGGCGACCCAGTACTTC.

The chain carries TRBV30 and TRBJ1-5, with 7 bases aligning to TRBD1. The CDR3 is 13 amino acids. Per the germline V gene, CDR1 is GTSNPN and CDR2 is SVGIG (reference sequence). Trimming took 5 bases from V and 7 from J; bases not matched to a gene: 8. CDR3 amino acids: CAWGDSPSQPQHF. The CDR3 coding sequence is TGTGCCTGGGGGGACAGCCCTAGCCAGCCCCAGCATTTT.

The chain couples TRBV30 to TRBJ2-1, with TRBD2 identical over 10 bases. The CDR3 is made up of 16 amino acids. The germline V gene encodes CDR1 GTSNPN and CDR2 SVGIG (reference sequence). The junction had 5 bases not matched to a gene; V was cut back by 0 bases and J by 3 bases. This chain's CDR3 is CAWSVGASGSYNEQFF. CDR3 coding DNA: TGTGCCTGGAGTGTAGGGGCTAGCGGGAGCTACAATGAGCAGTTCTTC.

The chain is built from TRBV29-1 and TRBJ2-1; no clear D. Looked up from germline, CDR1 is SQVTM and CDR2 is ANQGSEA. Between the trimmed V and J ends, which lost 1 base and 1 base, there was a span of 8 bases. The CDR3 runs 14 residues. The CDR3 DNA follows: TGCAGCGTTGAAGGTGGGATATCCTACAATGAGCAGTTCTTC. It specifies CSVEGGISYNEQFF.

This clone was seen more than once but under ten times. V gene TRBV7-2 combines with J gene TRBJ2-3; no firm D call. Germline V gene sequence: CDR1 SGHTA, CDR2 FQGNSA. V lost 7 bases to trimming and J lost 7 bases, with 15 bases between them. The CDR3 spans 13 residues. The CDR3 DNA follows: TGTGCCAGCACCATGGCTCCATCCTATACGCAGTATTTT. This gives the protein CASTMAPSYTQYF. Based on the CDR3 plus reference TRBV7-2 and TRBJ2-3, the full variable domain is GAGVSQSPSNKVTEKGKDVELRCDPISGHTALYWYRQSLGQGLEFLIYFQGNSAPDKSGLPSDRFSAERTGGSVSTLTIQRTQQEDSAVYLCASTMAPSYTQYFGPGTRLTVL.

V and J are TRBV18 and TRBJ2-7, with D unclear. The CDR3 has 12 amino acids. The germline gives CDR1 KGHSH, CDR2 LQKENI. Trimming stripped 6 bases from V and 12 bases from J, with 18 bases between. CDR3 residues: CASSTDAAMWYF. The CDR3, as DNA: TGTGCCAGCTCCACGGACGCGGCGATGTGGTACTTC. The whole variable domain, remainder taken from reference TRBV18 and TRBJ2-7, is NAGVMQNPRHLVRRRGQEARLRCSPMKGHSHVYWYRQLPEEGLKFMVYLQKENIIDESGMPKERFSAEFPKEGPSILRIQQVVRGDSAAYFCASSTDAAMWYFGPGTRLTVT.

The chain is built from TRBV5-1 and TRBJ1-2, with a possible D match to TRBD1 (6 bases). The germline CDR1 and CDR2 sequences are SGHRS and YFSETQ. V was trimmed by 1 base and J by 8 bases, leaving 15 bases between them. The length of the CDR3 is 14 residues. CDR3 DNA sequence: TGCGCCAGCAGCTTGCTGACAGGAGGCGGAGGCTACACCTTC. Translated: CASSLLTGGGGYTF.

The V call is TRBV27, the J call TRBJ2-6; the D gene could be TRBD1 or TRBD2 (5 bases each). This CDR3 has 15 amino acids. V dropped 6 bases and J dropped 0 bases, with 9 bases sitting between them. Germline values: CDR1 MNHEY, CDR2 SMNVEV (reference sequence). As DNA, the CDR3 is TGTGCCAGCAGGGGGGATCACTCTGGGGCCAACGTCCTGACTTTC. It specifies CASRGDHSGANVLTF.

This clone was recorded a few times. The J gene is TRBJ2-1, the V gene TRBV11-2; 7 nucleotides align to TRBD2. The CDR3 totals 14 residues. Germline assignment: CDR1 SGHAT and CDR2 FQNNGV. V trimming: 1 base; J trimming: 6 bases; junction bases outside the gene matches: 3. The CDR3 coding sequence is TGTGCCAGCAGCTTAGTCAGGACTAGCAATGAGCAGTTCTTC. Encoded protein: CASSLVRTSNEQFF.

The chain combines TRBV6-5 with TRBJ2-7; 11 bases match TRBD1. CDR1 and CDR2 (germline): MNHEY, SVGAGI. Trimming took 7 bases from V and 0 from J; bases not matched to a gene: 2. This CDR3 has 14 amino acids. The CDR3 is CASIGTGGSYEQYF. CDR3 bases: TGTGCCAGCATCGGGACAGGGGGCTCCTACGAGCAGTACTTC.

This chain joins TRBV19 and TRBJ1-5, with a possible D match to TRBD1 (6 bases). V was trimmed by 5 bases and J by 9 bases, leaving 20 bases between them. Per germline, CDR1 LNHDA and CDR2 SQIVND (reference sequence). The CDR3 length is 15 residues. The CDR3 region has the DNA TGTGCCAGTAGTCGCCGAGGGGGAGAAATAAGGCCCCAGCATTTT. Translation: CASSRRGGEIRPQHF.

This clone has only one observation. The chain uses TRBV2 and TRBJ2-1, with D hard to call. Trimming took 0 bases from V and 10 from J, leaving 13 bases between them. There are 14 residues in the CDR3. Germline V gene sequence: CDR1 SNHLY, CDR2 FYNNEI. The CDR3 sequence is CASSEAVSAGEQFF. CDR3 DNA sequence: TGTGCCAGCAGTGAAGCAGTGTCGGCTGGCGAGCAGTTCTTC.

In its sample, this clone was seen a few times. This chain's CDR3 is CASSWDRGSLGGYTF. The CDR3 nucleotides are TGTGCCAGCAGTTGGGACAGGGGATCCCTAGGGGGCTACACCTTC. The rearrangement joins TRBV27 to TRBJ1-2; TRBD1 matches 10 bases. V was pared by 4 bases and J by 8 bases, with 10 bases of the junction left unmatched. Germline V CDR1 and CDR2: MNHEY, SMNVEV (reference sequence). The CDR3 has 15 residues.

This chain joins TRBV30 and TRBJ1-1; D remains unclear. Germline loops: CDR1 GTSNPN, CDR2 SVGIG (reference sequence). This CDR3 is 11 amino acids long. Trimming stripped 2 bases from V and 4 bases from J, with 5 bases between. The CDR3 nucleotides are TGTGCCTGGAGTCTAGCCACTGAAGCTTTCTTT. It yields the protein CAWSLATEAFF.